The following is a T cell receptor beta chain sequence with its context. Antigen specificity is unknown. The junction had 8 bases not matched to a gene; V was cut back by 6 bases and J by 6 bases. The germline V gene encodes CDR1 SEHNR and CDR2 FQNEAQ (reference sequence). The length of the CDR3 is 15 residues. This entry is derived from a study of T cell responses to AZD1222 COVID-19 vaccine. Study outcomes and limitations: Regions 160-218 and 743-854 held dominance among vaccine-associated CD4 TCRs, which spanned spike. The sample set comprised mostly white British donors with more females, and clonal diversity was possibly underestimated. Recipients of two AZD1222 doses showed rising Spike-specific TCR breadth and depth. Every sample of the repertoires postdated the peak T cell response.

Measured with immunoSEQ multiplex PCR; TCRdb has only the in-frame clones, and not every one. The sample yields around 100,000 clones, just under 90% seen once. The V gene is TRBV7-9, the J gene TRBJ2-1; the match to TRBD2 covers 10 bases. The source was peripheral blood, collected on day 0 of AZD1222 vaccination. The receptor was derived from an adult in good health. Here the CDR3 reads CASSPPSGGFNEQFF. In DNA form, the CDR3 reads TGTGCCAGCAGTCCCCCTAGCGGGGGATTCAATGAGCAGTTCTTC.